Detailed here is one T cell receptor beta chain. Its matching antigen is unknown. The data belong to a study of OX40 agonist ivuxolimab in advanced cancers. Overall study: Dose-escalation patients suffered from hepatocellular carcinoma, melanoma, renal cell or head and neck cancer. Study-level results: In CD8+ T cells, expanded clones were on average more numerous than in CD4+. The 0.1-3.0 mg/kg partial responders had among the lowest clonal expansion.

This table comes from immunoSEQ multiplex PCR, and its TCRdb copy is limited to in-frame clones, with some not included. The table shows around 20,000 clones, with just under 75% occurring only once. Germline V gene sequence: CDR1 SNHLY, CDR2 FYNNEI. Trimming left V 8 bases short and J 5 bases short, with 17 bases between. CDR3 length: 14 amino acids. This clonotype was sampled from an adult with an advanced solid tumor such as melanoma, head and neck, liver or kidney cancer. The sample here was CD4+ or CD8+ T cells sorted from blood, taken in a trial of the OX40 agonist ivuxolimab. The chain has TRBV2 and TRBJ2-3, with a possible D match to TRBD2 (6 bases). The CDR3 sequence: CASCTGGLLDTQYF. In DNA form, the CDR3 reads TGTGCCAGCTGTACCGGGGGATTGTTAGATACGCAGTATTTT.